What follows are 30 T cell receptor beta chains derived from one specimen sequenced in a study of blood T cell repertoires in COVID-19. The protocol was immunoSEQ multiplex PCR, while the TCRdb copy is restricted to in-frame clones and leaves out a portion. The table shows roughly 220,000 clones, with 70% to 85% occurring only once. The sequencing input was PBMCs or T cells enriched from blood (not recorded which). These receptor sequences come from a man in his forties or fifties who had recovered from COVID-19.

CDR3 DNA: TGCGCCAGCAGTAAGACAAGTCCCGGGGAGCTGTTTTTT. Translated, it gives CASSKTSPGELFF. The chain recombines TRBV10-1 with TRBJ2-2, with D unclear. The CDR3 is made up of 13 amino acids. Germline V lookup: CDR1 WNHNN, CDR2 SYGVQD (reference sequence). Trimming stripped 5 bases from V and 6 bases from J, with 10 bases between.

V usage is TRBV5-4 and J usage is TRBJ2-7; 14 bases fit TRBD2. Trimming removed 5 bases from V and 3 bases from J; junction bases left unmatched: 4. The CDR3 extends over 15 amino acids. Germline-derived CDR1 and CDR2 are SGHNT and YYREEE (reference sequence). CDR3 nucleotides: TGTGCCAGCAGTTCAGGGACTAGCGGGAGCTACGAGCAGTACTTC. It translates to CASSSGTSGSYEQYF.

The CDR3 loop is CASSFAGNQETQYF. The CDR3 DNA follows: TGTGCCAGCAGCTTTGCGGGGAACCAAGAGACCCAGTACTTC. The V call is TRBV5-4, the J call TRBJ2-5, with D maybe TRBD2 (6 bases). The V end lost 2 bases, the J end lost 0 bases, and 8 bases lay between the germline ends. The CDR3 is 14 residues long. The germline V gene encodes CDR1 SGHNT and CDR2 YYREEE (reference sequence).

V and J are TRBV7-9 and TRBJ2-7; TRBD1 is a possible D gene (5 bases). The germline V and J ends were trimmed by 7 bases and 3 bases, with 16 bases remaining between them. This CDR3 region has 14 residues. Germline-derived CDR1 and CDR2 are SEHNR and FQNEAQ (reference sequence). Here the CDR3 DNA reads TGTGCCAGCAACCAACACCAGGGAAGCTACGAGCAGTACTTC. It translates to CASNQHQGSYEQYF.

This clone was seen just once. This CDR3 reads CASSRDRVNYGYTF. In nucleotides, the CDR3 is TGTGCCAGCAGTCGGGACAGGGTTAACTATGGCTACACCTTC. The rearrangement links TRBV6-9 to TRBJ1-2; 9 nucleotides agree with TRBD1. Per germline, CDR1 MNHGY and CDR2 SVAAGI. Losses at the gene ends were 5 bases for V and 1 base for J; bases not matched to a gene: 2. The CDR3 is 14 residues long.

The chain couples TRBV19 to TRBJ2-7, with 9 nucleotides matching TRBD2. Per germline, CDR1 LNHDA and CDR2 SQIVND (reference sequence). The CDR3 runs to 14 residues. The V segment lost 7 bases and the J segment 3 bases; nucleotides outside the gene matches: 7. The CDR3 region has the DNA TGTGCCAGTAAAAGGCGGGGGGGGATCTACGAGCAGTACTTC. As protein: CASKRRGGIYEQYF.

The V and J genes are TRBV9 and TRBJ2-5, with D maybe TRBD2 (6 bases). Between the trimmed V and J ends, which lost 3 bases and 5 bases, there was a span of 17 bases. There are 15 residues in the CDR3. Germline loops: CDR1 SGDLS, CDR2 YYNGEE. CDR3: CASSARDSRRETQYF. CDR3 coding DNA: TGTGCCAGCAGCGCTCGGGACTCTCGTAGGGAGACCCAGTACTTC.

V and J are TRBV4-1 and TRBJ1-4, with a weak D call TRBD1 (6 bases). CDR3 length: 15 residues. The V gene's germline CDR1 is MGHRA and CDR2 YSYEKL. The V gene lost 4 bases and the J gene lost 7 bases, with 16 bases spanning the gap. The CDR3 here is CASSRYSGESEKLFF. The CDR3 DNA reads as TGCGCCAGCAGCCGGTATTCAGGGGAAAGTGAAAAACTGTTTTTT.

The table lists this clone with a count of one. Other DNA variants within this sample encode the same CDR3. J is TRBJ2-7 and V is TRBV30, with 7 bases lining up with TRBD1. With V trimmed by 4 bases and J by 3 bases, 3 bases remained unmatched. Germline lookup yields CDR1 GTSNPN and CDR2 SVGIG (reference sequence). The CDR3 totals 12 residues. The CDR3 DNA sequence: TGTGCCTGGACCCGACAGGGCTACGAGCAGTACTTC. Its translation: CAWTRQGYEQYF.

This chain connects TRBV9 to TRBJ1-1, with a weak D call TRBD1 (5 bases). V was pared by 3 bases and J by 2 bases, with 11 bases between. CDR1 and CDR2 (germline): SGDLS, YYNGEE. This CDR3 spans 14 amino acids. The CDR3 loop reads CASSAGGDNTEAFF. The CDR3 DNA is TGTGCCAGCAGCGCCGGGGGAGACAACACTGAAGCTTTCTTT. The full variable domain, with the rest looked up from reference TRBV9 and TRBJ1-1, is DSGVTQTPKHLITATGQRVTLRCSPRSGDLSVYWYQQSLDQGLQFLIQYYNGEERAKGNILERFSAQQFPDLHSELNLSSLELGDSALYFCASSAGGDNTEAFFGQGTRLTVV.

The chain combines TRBV6-1 with TRBJ1-4; D is possibly TRBD1 (5 bases). This CDR3 spans 18 amino acids. Per the germline V gene, CDR1 is MNHNS and CDR2 is SASEGT. V lost 0 bases to trimming and J lost 4 bases, with 18 bases between them. CDR3 bases: TGTGCCAGCAGTGAAGCCCGCGGACCTTTAGGGGTTAATGAAAAACTGTTTTTT. Protein product: CASSEARGPLGVNEKLFF.

This sequence joins TRBV6-5 and TRBJ1-5; possibly TRBD1 for D (6 bases). CDR3 length equals 14 residues. V lost 4 bases and J lost 7, with 14 bases in between. Germline assignment: CDR1 MNHEY and CDR2 SVGAGI. The chain's CDR3 is CASSFTGLDQPQHF. CDR3 in DNA: TGTGCCAGCAGTTTCACAGGGCTTGACCAGCCCCAGCATTTT.

Only one count was recorded for this clone. The junction departs from the called germline gene at one end, perhaps through a read error. The V gene is TRBV5-1, the J gene TRBJ1-4; a weak D match, TRBD1 (6 bases). The CDR3 length is 14 residues. From germline, CDR1 is SGHRS and CDR2 YFSETQ. In DNA form, the CDR3 reads TGCGCCAGCAGCTTGGGGCAGGGGAATGGAAAACTGTTTTTT. Residues: CASSLGQGNGKLFF.

J is TRBJ1-2 and V is TRBV18, with D perhaps TRBD1 (6 bases). V gave up 4 bases and J gave up 0 bases, with 15 bases separating them. The CDR3 runs 16 residues. Germline assignment: CDR1 KGHSH and CDR2 LQKENI. The CDR3 coding sequence is TGTGCCAGCTCACGTCTACAGGGTTGGTCTAACTATGGCTACACCTTC. Translating gives CASSRLQGWSNYGYTF.

The chain has TRBV24-1 and TRBJ2-3, with 10 bases aligning to TRBD2. Trimming at V came to 0 bases and at J to 7 bases, leaving 3 bases not matched to a gene. This CDR3 is built from 15 residues. Germline-derived CDR1 and CDR2 are KGHDR and SFDVKD. In DNA, the CDR3 is TGTGCCACCAGTGATTTGGCAGCGGGGGGGCATACGCAGTATTTT. This gives the protein CATSDLAAGGHTQYF.

This clone came up a few times. The chain uses TRBV5-6 and TRBJ2-5; no reliable D call. The V and J ends lost 4 bases and 5 bases respectively, with 15 bases between them. CDR1 is SGHDT and CDR2 is YYEEEE in the germline V gene. The CDR3 consists of 14 residues. This CDR3 is CASSPQLGRETQYF. The CDR3 DNA reads TGTGCCAGCAGCCCTCAACTCGGTCGGGAGACCCAGTACTTC.

The chain recombines TRBV27 with TRBJ2-7, with D possibly matching TRBD1 (5 bases). The CDR3 is 13 residues long. The V and J ends lost 4 bases and 2 bases respectively, with 9 bases between them. Germline lookup yields CDR1 MNHEY and CDR2 SMNVEV (reference sequence). This chain's CDR3 is CASSSQGPYEQYF. The CDR3 nucleotides read TGTGCCAGCAGTTCTCAGGGTCCCTACGAGCAGTACTTC.

CDR3 DNA sequence: TGCGCCAGCAGCGACCCAGGGGCAGGAGATACGCAGTATTTT. This encodes CASSDPGAGDTQYF. The rearrangement uses TRBV5-1 and TRBJ2-3, with a possible D match to TRBD1 (6 bases). The ends were cut back, 4 bases at V and 5 bases at J, with 14 bases in the middle. CDR3 size: 14 residues. Germline assignment: CDR1 SGHRS and CDR2 YFSETQ.

This chain joins TRBV6-2 or TRBV6-3 and TRBJ2-7, with TRBD1 identical over 10 bases. The CDR3 loop spans 14 amino acids. With V trimmed by 5 bases and J by 3 bases, 4 bases remained unmatched. Germline V gene data show CDR1 as MNHEY and CDR2 as SVGEGT. The CDR3 bases are TGTGCCAGCAGTCCCTGGACAGGGGGCTACGAGCAGTACTTC. It encodes CASSPWTGGYEQYF.

The chain joins TRBV3-1 (or the pseudogene TRBV3-2) to TRBJ1-1, with a possible D match to TRBD1 (6 bases). Trimming pared 3 bases from V and 2 bases from J, leaving 10 bases between. CDR1 is LGHDT, CDR2 YNNKEL, per germline (reference sequence). This CDR3 has 14 residues. The CDR3 sequence is CASSHRGGNTEAFF. In DNA form, the CDR3 reads TGTGCCAGCAGCCATAGGGGGGGTAACACTGAAGCTTTCTTT.

The chain has TRBV18 and TRBJ1-5, with D perhaps matching TRBD1 (6 bases). V was pared by 4 bases and J by 1 base, with 8 bases between. The CDR3 has 14 residues. In germline, CDR1 is KGHSH, CDR2 LQKENI. The DNA for the CDR3 is TGTGCCAGCTCACAAGGACAGAGCAATCAGCCCCAGCATTTT. It encodes CASSQGQSNQPQHF.

The chain joins TRBV18 to TRBJ1-2, with TRBD1 matching 9 bases. From germline, CDR1 is KGHSH and CDR2 LQKENI. J was trimmed by 4 bases and V by 3 bases; bases with no gene match: 12. CDR3 length: 17 amino acids. CDR3 in DNA: TGTGCCAGCTCACCTAGAACCGGGACAGGGATCCCCTATGGCTACACCTTC. Translation gives CASSPRTGTGIPYGYTF.

The genes are TRBV3-1 (or the pseudogene TRBV3-2) and TRBJ2-1, with 11 nucleotides matching TRBD1. The CDR3 loop spans 17 amino acids. CDR1 is LGHDT and CDR2 is YNNKEL in the germline V gene (reference sequence). Trimming removed 6 bases from V and 4 bases from J; junction bases left unmatched: 11. CDR3 in DNA: TGTGCCAGCAGTACGGGACAGGGGGGGACCCCTTACAATGAGCAGTTCTTC. As protein: CASSTGQGGTPYNEQFF.

The table lists this clone with a few counts. V gene TRBV18 combines with J gene TRBJ1-5; D is undetermined. Germline loops: CDR1 KGHSH, CDR2 LQKENI. CDR3 length: 16 residues. The germline V and J ends were trimmed by 3 bases and 6 bases, with 18 bases remaining between them. Here the CDR3 reads CASSPQRLVTSQPQHF. CDR3 in DNA: TGTGCCAGCTCACCCCAGCGGTTGGTGACGAGTCAGCCCCAGCATTTT.

CDR3 sequence: CASSPSLGNEQFF. The CDR3 nucleotides are TGTGCCAGCTCACCAAGTCTCGGGAATGAGCAGTTCTTC. The chain has TRBV18 and TRBJ2-1, with D unclear. V was pared by 2 bases and J by 7 bases, with 9 bases between. The germline V gene has CDR1 KGHSH and CDR2 LQKENI. CDR3 length: 13 residues.

The chain employs TRBV24-1 and TRBJ2-7, with 10 bases lining up with TRBD1. The CDR3 covers 21 residues. CDR1 KGHDR and CDR2 SFDVKD come from the germline V gene. J lost 3 bases, V lost 0 bases, and 19 bases had no gene match. The CDR3 DNA reads as TGTGCCACCAGTGATTTGTCGGGACAGGGGATTTTTTCCCTTTCTGGCTACGAGCAGTACTTC. It is translated as CATSDLSGQGIFSLSGYEQYF.

The rearrangement joins TRBV15 to TRBJ2-2, with 13 bases aligning to TRBD2. Germline assignment: CDR1 LNHNV and CDR2 YYDKDF (reference sequence). Trimming took 5 bases from V and 5 from J; bases not matched to a gene: 5. This CDR3 spans 16 amino acids. The CDR3, as DNA: TGTGCCACCAGCTATGGACTAGCGGGAGCGACCGGGGAGCTGTTTTTT. Translation gives CATSYGLAGATGELFF.

The rearrangement links TRBV5-1 to TRBJ1-3, with TRBD1 matching 9 bases. In germline, CDR1 is SGHRS, CDR2 YFSETQ. Germline trimming cut 3 bases from V and 0 bases from J; bases unmatched to any gene: 10. The CDR3 loop spans 18 amino acids. CDR3 loop: CASSSGTGTFSSGNTIYF. The CDR3, as DNA: TGCGCCAGCAGCTCCGGGACAGGGACCTTTTCCTCTGGAAACACCATATATTTT.

This chain uses TRBV4-2 with TRBJ1-3; 8 bases line up with TRBD1. The germline V gene has CDR1 LGHNA and CDR2 YNFKEQ. Germline trimming cut 4 bases from V and 0 bases from J; bases unmatched to any gene: 8. This CDR3 is built from 17 residues. This CDR3 reads CASSPATGDGSGNTIYF. DNA for the CDR3: TGTGCCAGCAGCCCCGCGACAGGGGACGGCTCTGGAAACACCATATATTTT.

This chain uses TRBV25-1 with TRBJ1-4; D remains unclear. Germline-derived CDR1 and CDR2 are MGHDK and SYGVNS. Trimming took 0 bases from V and 1 from J, leaving 9 bases between them. This CDR3 has 16 residues. The CDR3 protein is CASSEYSEGTNEKLFF. CDR3 nucleotide sequence: TGTGCCAGCAGTGAATATAGCGAGGGAACTAATGAAAAACTGTTTTTT.